Listed below are T cell receptor beta chains from one sample, sequenced in a study of blood T cell repertoires in COVID-19. Clones were read by immunoSEQ multiplex PCR, and TCRdb kept only the in-frame ones, dropping some. This table has some 380,000 clones, 85% to 90% appearing once. The sequenced sample consisted of peripheral blood. The receptors here all came from a man aged 18-30 years with active or convalescent COVID-19. The CDR3 runs from the conserved cysteine through the conserved F or W. A D gene is named only where the DNA matches it firmly. Some rows mark clone size as missing; the rest say once, few, many or name a class of expanded clone.

TRBD2,TRBV7-3,TRBJ2-1,-,15,TGTGCCAGCAGCCTAAAAGCGGGGGTGCTGGGTGAGCAGTTCTTC,CASSLKAGVLGEQFF
-,TRBV6-5,TRBJ1-5,-,14,TGTGCCAGCAGTTACGTGGGGGCGCGTCAGCCCCAGCATTTT,CASSYVGARQPQHF
TRBD1,TRBV10-3,TRBJ1-5,-,16,TGTGCCATCAGTGATTTCGGACAGGGTGGTTTACAGCCCCAGCATTTT,CAISDFGQGGLQPQHF
TRBD1,TRBV4-3,TRBJ2-7,-,17,TGCGCCAGCAGCCAAGCCCGAATCGGACAGGGGCTTTCGAAGCAGTACTTC,CASSQARIGQGLSKQYF
TRBD2,TRBV7-2,TRBJ2-7,few,17,TGTGCCAGCAGCCACCGGGCGACTAGCGGGAGTATCCACGAGCAGTACTTC,CASSHRATSGSIHEQYF
-,TRBV7-9,TRBJ2-7,once,12,TGTGCCAGCAGCCTCGGAGTCTACGAGCAGTACTTC,CASSLGVYEQYF
-,TRBV7-9,TRBJ1-5,-,15,TGTGCCAGCAGCTTTTCCGGGTTTGGCAATCAGCCCCAGCATTTT,CASSFSGFGNQPQHF
-,TRBV7-9,TRBJ2-2,-,15,TGTGCCAGCAGCTTATTAGGGGCAAACACCGGGGAGCTGTTTTTT,CASSLLGANTGELFF
TRBD1,TRBV5-1,TRBJ2-5,-,15,TGCGCCAGCAGCTCGCAACCGGGACAGGGAGAGACCCAGTACTTC,CASSSQPGQGETQYF
-,TRBV18,TRBJ1-2,-,13,TGTGCCAGCTCACCGGCCCCTAACTATGGCTACACCTTC,CASSPAPNYGYTF
-,TRBV7-9,TRBJ1-1,many,14,TGTGCCAGCAGCTCCGGTCCAGGACTCACTGAAGCTTTCTTT,CASSSGPGLTEAFF
-,TRBV7-3,TRBJ1-5,-,16,TGTGCCAGCAGCTTATTTCGGGGGTTTGGCAATCAGCCCCAGCATTTT,CASSLFRGFGNQPQHF
-,TRBV4-1,TRBJ2-7,-,17,TGCGCCAGCAGCGAAAGATGGGGGGGGGCGCCGGTCTACGAGCAGTACTTC,CASSERWGGAPVYEQYF
-,TRBV6-5,TRBJ2-5,-,12,TGTGCCAGCAGTTACACAGGGGAGACCCAGTACTTC,CASSYTGETQYF
-,TRBV9,TRBJ1-6,-,17,TGTGCCAGCAGCGAGGGGGTCGGGGACGGACCTAATTCACCCCTCCACTTT,CASSEGVGDGPNSPLHF
-,TRBV29-1,TRBJ1-1,-,12,TGCAGCACAGGTCGGTCCGACACTGAAGCTTTCTTT,CSTGRSDTEAFF
-,TRBV3-1/TRBV3-2,TRBJ1-1,-,14,TGTGCCAGCAGCCAAGTTGGGGGCAACACTGAAGCTTTCTTT,CASSQVGGNTEAFF
TRBD1,TRBV29-1,TRBJ1-1,-,13,TGCAGCACAGTACAGGGGGTGAACACTGAAGCTTTCTTT,CSTVQGVNTEAFF
-,TRBV19,TRBJ1-1,-,13,TGTGCCAGTACCTGGAGTGGAAACACTGAAGCTTTCTTT,CASTWSGNTEAFF
TRBD2,TRBV7-2,TRBJ2-5,-,16,TGTGCCAGCAGCCCCCGGCTAGCGGGGGGTCAAGAGACCCAGTACTTC,CASSPRLAGGQETQYF
-,TRBV19,TRBJ1-5,-,14,TGTGCCAGTAGTTTAGCCTATAGCAATCAGCCCCAGCATTTT,CASSLAYSNQPQHF
TRBD1,TRBV19,TRBJ1-5,-,14,TGTGCCAGTAGTAGGGACAGGGGAAATCAGCCCCAGCATTTT,CASSRDRGNQPQHF
TRBD2,TRBV6-2/TRBV6-3,TRBJ2-1,few,15,TGTGCCAGCAGTCAAACTAGCGGGGGATACAATGAGCAGTTCTTC,CASSQTSGGYNEQFF
TRBD2,TRBV4-3,TRBJ2-7,-,16,TGCGCCAGCAGCCAAGAACTAGCGGGGAGCTCCTACGAGCAGTACTTC,CASSQELAGSSYEQYF
TRBD1,TRBV29-1,TRBJ1-2,-,17,TGCAGCGTTGCCAGGGGGAATGATCGTCAGGCTAACTATGGCTACACCTTC,CSVARGNDRQANYGYTF
TRBD1,TRBV6-2/TRBV6-3,TRBJ1-1,-,14,TGTGCCAGCAGTTACGGCAGGGGGATCACTGAAGCTTTCTTT,CASSYGRGITEAFF
TRBD1,TRBV11-3,TRBJ2-1,-,13,TGTGCCAGCAGCGCCGGGACAGTCAATGAGCAGTTCTTC,CASSAGTVNEQFF
TRBD2,TRBV5-1,TRBJ2-5,-,15,TGCGCCAGCAGCCGAGCGGGAGGAAGGGGGGAGACCCAGTACTTC,CASSRAGGRGETQYF
TRBD2,TRBV4-1,TRBJ2-7,few,18,TGCGCCAGCAGCCTAAAAGGACCCCCGCCGGTAGCGGGCGACGAGCAGTACTTC,CASSLKGPPPVAGDEQYF